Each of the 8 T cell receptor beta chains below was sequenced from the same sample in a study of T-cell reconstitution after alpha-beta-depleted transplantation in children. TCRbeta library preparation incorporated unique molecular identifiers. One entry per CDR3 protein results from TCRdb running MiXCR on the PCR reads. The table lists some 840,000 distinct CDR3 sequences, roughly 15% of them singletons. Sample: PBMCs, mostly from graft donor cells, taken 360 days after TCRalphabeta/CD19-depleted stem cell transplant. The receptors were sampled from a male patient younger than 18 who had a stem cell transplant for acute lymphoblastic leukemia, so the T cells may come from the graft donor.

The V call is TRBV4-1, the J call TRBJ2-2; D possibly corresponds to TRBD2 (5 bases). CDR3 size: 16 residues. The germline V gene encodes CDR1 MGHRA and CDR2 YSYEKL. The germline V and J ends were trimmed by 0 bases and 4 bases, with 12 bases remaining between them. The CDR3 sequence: CASSQDRGLSTGELFF. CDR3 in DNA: TGCGCCAGCAGCCAAGATAGAGGACTTTCCACCGGGGAGCTGTTTTTT.

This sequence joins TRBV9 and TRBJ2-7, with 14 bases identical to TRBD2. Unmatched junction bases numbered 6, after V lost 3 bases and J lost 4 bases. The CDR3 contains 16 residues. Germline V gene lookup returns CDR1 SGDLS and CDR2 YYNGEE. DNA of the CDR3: TGTGCCAGCAGCGCACGACTAGCGGGAGGGCCTTACGAGCAGTACTTC. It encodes CASSARLAGGPYEQYF.

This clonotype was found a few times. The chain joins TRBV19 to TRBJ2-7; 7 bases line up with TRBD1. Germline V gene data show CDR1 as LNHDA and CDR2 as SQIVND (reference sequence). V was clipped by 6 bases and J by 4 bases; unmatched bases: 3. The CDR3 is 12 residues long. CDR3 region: CASRGQEYEQYF. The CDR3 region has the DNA TGTGCCAGTAGAGGACAGGAGTACGAGCAGTACTTC.

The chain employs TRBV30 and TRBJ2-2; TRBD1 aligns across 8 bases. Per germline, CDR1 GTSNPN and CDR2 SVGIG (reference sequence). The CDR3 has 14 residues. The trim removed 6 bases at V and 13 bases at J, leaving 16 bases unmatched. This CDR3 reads CACRTGISPVGLFF. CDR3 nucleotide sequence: TGTGCCTGCAGGACAGGGATCTCTCCTGTGGGGCTGTTTTTT.

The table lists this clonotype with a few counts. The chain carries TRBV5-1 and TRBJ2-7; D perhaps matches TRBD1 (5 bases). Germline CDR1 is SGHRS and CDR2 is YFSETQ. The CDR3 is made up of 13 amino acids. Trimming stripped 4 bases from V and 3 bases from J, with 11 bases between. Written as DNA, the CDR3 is TGCGCCAGCAGCATTGGACAAAACTACGAGCAGTACTTC. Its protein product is CASSIGQNYEQYF.

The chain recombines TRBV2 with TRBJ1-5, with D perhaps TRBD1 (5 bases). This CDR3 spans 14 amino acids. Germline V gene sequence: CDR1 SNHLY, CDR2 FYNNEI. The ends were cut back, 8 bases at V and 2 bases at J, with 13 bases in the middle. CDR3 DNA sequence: TGTGCCAGCCGAGGGGCTTGGGGCAATCAGCCCCAGCATTTT. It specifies CASRGAWGNQPQHF. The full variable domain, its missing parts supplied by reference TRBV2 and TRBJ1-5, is EPEVTQTPSHQVTQMGQEVILRCVPISNHLYFYWYRQILGQKVEFLVSFYNNEISEKSEIFDDQFSVERPDGSNFTLKIRSTKLEDSAMYFCASRGAWGNQPQHFGDGTRLSIL.

The CDR3: CASIRGSDTQYF. DNA for the CDR3: TGTGCCAGCATAAGGGGTTCAGATACGCAGTATTTT. This chain connects TRBV2 to TRBJ2-3, with a weak D call TRBD1 (5 bases). Trimming removed 7 bases at V and 4 bases at J, with 9 bases between. Germline CDR1 reads SNHLY; CDR2 reads FYNNEI. The CDR3 has 12 residues.

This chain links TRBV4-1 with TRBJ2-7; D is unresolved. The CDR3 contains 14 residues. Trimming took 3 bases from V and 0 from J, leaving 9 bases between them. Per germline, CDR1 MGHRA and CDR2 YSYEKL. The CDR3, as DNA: TGCGCCAGCAGCCAGCACAGCATCTCCTACGAGCAGTACTTC. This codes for CASSQHSISYEQYF.